Sequencing of this T cell receptor beta chain was carried out in a study of blood T cell repertoires in COVID-19 (dated by TCRdb to about 2020). Background on the whole study: Collaborator samples came from the United States, Italy and Spain and covered acute and convalescent phases of COVID-19. The material from the prospective study consisted of cDNA or gDNA derived from T cells, B-cell-depleted T cells, or PBMCs. Sample metadata almost always included a de-identified subject ID, COVID-19 status, age in years and sex. Subjects who had been exposed to COVID-19, were actively infected with it, or had recovered from it provided the deeply sampled blood TCRbeta repertoires that made up the dataset. Samples were obtained from the ongoing ImmuneRACE study (first 160 participants) and from about 1,300 subjects provided by 6 global collaborators. Where available, HLA class I and class II types were obtained from metadata supplied by the sample provider rather than from assay-based typing. A freely available public database, intended as a resource for researchers studying the immune response to SARS-CoV-2, is where the repertoires were released. Overall study outcomes, separate from this receptor: Clinical and demographic metadata were provided uncurated, with the amount varying by source and participant.

To note about this clone: Its antigen has not been determined. There are no base qualities to consult, and no much larger clone falls within one base.

The V and J ends are trimmed by 0 bases and 17 bases, leaving 22 bases between them. The CDR3 holds 14 amino acids from the cysteine to the phenylalanine. CDR3 DNA is the only sequence kept; it has 42 bases, read in frame from the first base. According to the germline V gene (reference sequence), CDR1 reads GTSNPN and CDR2 reads SVGIG. Each collaborating institution followed its own protocols to collect whole blood in K2EDTA tubes. For TCRbeta analysis, collaborators shipped samples as frozen whole blood, isolated PBMCs, or DNA extracted from either of those sample types. TCRbeta CDR3 regions were amplified from genomic DNA by means of the immunoSEQ Assay, a bias-controlled multiplex PCR. The study's own analysis went as follows. Nucleated cell counts per sample were estimated from amplification of reference gene primers within the assay. To quantify the absolute abundance of each unique TCRbeta CDR3 rearrangement, sequence reads were collapsed and filtered. For each sample, productive Simpson clonality was calculated as the square root of Simpson's diversity index over productive rearrangements. The source is immuneACCESS, and TCRdb retained only in-frame sequences with V and J called. Part of the clones is not carried over; for the studies checked, unresolved V genes explain less than half of this, and the remainder is unexplained. The D gene and trimming were derived from the DNA, and the V and J assignments and clone size from that table. Recorded for this sample are 100,000 to 120,000 clones; roughly 87% of them occurred a single time. Clones ranked in the top ten supply roughly 5% of the sample.

The origin of this receptor is a human donor in a cohort sampled during active COVID-19. The chain is assembled from TRBV30 and TRBJ1-4; TRBD1 is a possible D gene, resting on 5 matching bases. The sample was peripheral blood. Here the CDR3 is given as CAWSVLDPGKNFFF. The nucleotide sequence is given as TGTGCCTGGAGTGTCCTAGACCCAGGGAAAAACTTTTTTTTT.